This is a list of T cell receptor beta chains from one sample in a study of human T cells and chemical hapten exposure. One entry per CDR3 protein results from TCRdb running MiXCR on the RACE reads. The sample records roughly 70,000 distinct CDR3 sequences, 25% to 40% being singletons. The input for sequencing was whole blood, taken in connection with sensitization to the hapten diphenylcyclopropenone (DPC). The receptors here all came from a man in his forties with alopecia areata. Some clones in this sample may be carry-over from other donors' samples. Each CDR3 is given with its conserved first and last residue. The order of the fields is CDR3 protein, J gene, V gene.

CDR3: CSARGGSSVDEQFF; J: TRBJ2-1; V: TRBV20-1
CDR3: CASSSDLTVNQETQYF; J: TRBJ2-5; V: TRBV7-9
CDR3: CSARVPYRDNQPQHF; J: TRBJ1-5; V: TRBV20-1
CDR3: CASSSRRSTEAFF; J: TRBJ1-1; V: TRBV6-5
CDR3: CSARIIEGETGELFF; J: TRBJ2-2; V: TRBV20-1
CDR3: CASSYSTRSHQPQHF; J: TRBJ1-5; V: TRBV6-6
CDR3: CASSHTEETQYF; J: TRBJ2-5; V: TRBV12-3/TRBV12-4
CDR3: CASVFMREQYF; J: TRBJ2-7; V: TRBV28
CDR3: CASSPCSGCEQYF; J: TRBJ2-7; V: TRBV28
CDR3: CASSLGAENTEAFF; J: TRBJ1-1; V: TRBV6-4